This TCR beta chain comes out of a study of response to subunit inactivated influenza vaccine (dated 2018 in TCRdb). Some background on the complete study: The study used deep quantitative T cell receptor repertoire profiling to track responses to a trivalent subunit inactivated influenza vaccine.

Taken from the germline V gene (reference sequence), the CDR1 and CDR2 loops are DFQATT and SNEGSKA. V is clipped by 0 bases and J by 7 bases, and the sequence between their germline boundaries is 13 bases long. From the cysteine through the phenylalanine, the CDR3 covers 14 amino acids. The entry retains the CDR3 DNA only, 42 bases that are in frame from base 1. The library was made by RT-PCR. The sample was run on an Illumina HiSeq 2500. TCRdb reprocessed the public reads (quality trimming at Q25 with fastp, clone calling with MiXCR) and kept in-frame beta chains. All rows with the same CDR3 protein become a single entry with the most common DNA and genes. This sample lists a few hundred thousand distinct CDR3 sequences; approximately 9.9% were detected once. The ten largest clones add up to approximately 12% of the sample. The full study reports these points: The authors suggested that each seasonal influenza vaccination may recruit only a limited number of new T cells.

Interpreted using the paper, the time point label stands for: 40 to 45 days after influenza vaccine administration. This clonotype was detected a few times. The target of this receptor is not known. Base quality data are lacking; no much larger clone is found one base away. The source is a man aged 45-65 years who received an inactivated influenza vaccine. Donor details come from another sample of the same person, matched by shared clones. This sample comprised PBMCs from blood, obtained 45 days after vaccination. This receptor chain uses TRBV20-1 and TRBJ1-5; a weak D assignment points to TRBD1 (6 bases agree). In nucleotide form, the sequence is TGCAGTGCTAGAGATCTACAGGGTCACCAGCCCCAGCATTTT. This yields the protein CSARDLQGHQPQHF.